This T cell receptor (beta chain) derives from a study of shared clonotypes between healthy human individuals. The data were produced by immunoSEQ multiplex PCR, yet TCRdb's version contains in-frame clones alone and is incomplete. This sample has roughly 1,000,000 clones; about 80% occur once, and the top ten carry roughly 0.57%. The germline CDR1 and CDR2 sequences are LNHDA and SQIVND (reference sequence). Trimming shortened V by 4 bases and J by 5 bases, and 18 bases separated the two germline ends. The CDR3 contains 16 residues. Sequences were obtained from memory CD4+ T cells from PBMCs. Regarding subset: CD45RA-negative fraction. This chain links TRBV19 with TRBJ1-5; no clear D gene. The sequence was collected from a man between 18 and 35 years old in good health. Some clones in this sample may be carry-over from other donors' samples. CDR3 loop: CASSRAGLGKDQPQHF. The DNA for the CDR3 is TGTGCCAGTAGTAGGGCCGGATTGGGGAAAGATCAGCCCCAGCATTTT.